This passage covers 11 T cell receptor beta chains from one sample sequenced in a study of Graves' ophthalmopathy and Graves' hyperthyroidism. Using RNA transcripts, the TCR beta CDR3 regions were amplified. A first-round RT-PCR used HTBI primers, followed by a second-round multiplex PCR. TCRdb processed the multiplex PCR reads anew with MiXCR; each CDR3 protein has one entry. The sample yields 200,000 to 250,000 distinct CDR3 sequences, roughly 21% seen once. The sequenced sample consisted of peripheral blood. All receptors come from a woman aged 50 to 65 with Graves' ophthalmopathy.

At least ten counts were recorded for this clonotype. The chain joins TRBV9 to TRBJ1-5; the D gene is possibly TRBD1 (5 bases). Trimming removed 0 bases from V and 6 bases from J, with 7 bases in between. The CDR3 extends over 13 amino acids. Germline CDR1 and CDR2: SGDLS and YYNGEE. CDR3 coding DNA: TGTGCCAGCAGCGTAGCAGGGAGTCAGCCCCAGCATTTT. Protein: CASSVAGSQPQHF. Variable domain in full (rest from reference TRBV9 and TRBJ1-5): DSGVTQTPKHLITATGQRVTLRCSPRSGDLSVYWYQQSLDQGLQFLIQYYNGEERAKGNILERFSAQQFPDLHSELNLSSLELGDSALYFCASSVAGSQPQHFGDGTRLSIL.

This clonotype was recorded at least ten times. This CDR3 is CASSYGRPPSSQYF. DNA of the CDR3: TGTGCCAGCAGTTACGGCAGGCCCCCTAGTAGCCAGTACTTC. The chain couples TRBV6-5 to TRBJ2-5; D is unresolved. Looked up from germline, CDR1 is MNHEY and CDR2 is SVGAGI. CDR3 size: 14 residues. V shed 2 bases and J shed 10 bases, with 17 bases lying between them.

The table lists this clonotype with many counts. CDR3 bases: TGTGCCAGCAGTTTACGGGCCCTAAACATTCAGTACTTC. This gives the protein CASSLRALNIQYF. The chain links TRBV12-3 or TRBV12-4 to TRBJ2-4; no definite D call. The length of the CDR3 is 13 residues. Trimming pared 2 bases from V and 6 bases from J, leaving 8 bases between.

Many counts were recorded for this clonotype. The chain joins TRBV11-2 to TRBJ2-2; perhaps TRBD2 as D (6 bases). The germline gives CDR1 SGHAT, CDR2 FQNNGV. V was cut by 0 bases and J by 7 bases, with 15 bases left in between. This CDR3 is 16 amino acids long. The CDR3 reads CASSLDPGLNLGELFF. The CDR3 DNA is TGTGCCAGCAGCTTAGATCCGGGACTCAACCTCGGGGAGCTGTTTTTT.

The gene calls are TRBV19 and TRBJ2-5, with 9 positions matching TRBD2. V lost 5 bases and J lost 3; bases outside the gene matches: 4. The CDR3 totals 14 residues. CDR1 and CDR2 from the germline V gene are LNHDA and SQIVND (reference sequence). DNA of the CDR3: TGTGCCAGTAGTGTGAGACTAGCGGAAGAGACCCAGTACTTC. Its translation is CASSVRLAEETQYF.

This clonotype was recorded many times. It may be a read error: a sequence one base away is much more abundant. This chain uses TRBV27 with TRBJ2-7; TRBD2 matches at 7 bases. The V gene's germline CDR1 is MNHEY and CDR2 SMNVEV (reference sequence). The length of the CDR3 is 12 residues. CDR3 in DNA: TGTGCCAGCAGTTCGGGGGGATACGAGCGGTACTTC. This sequence encodes CASSSGGYERYF.

This clonotype was counted at least ten times. V and J are TRBV6-2 or TRBV6-3 and TRBJ1-1, with 8 bases matching TRBD1. V trimming: 2 bases; J trimming: 4 bases; junction bases outside the gene matches: 0. This CDR3 spans 13 amino acids. Germline V gene lookup returns CDR1 MNHEY and CDR2 SVGEGT. The CDR3 loop is CASSYGQGTEAFF. The CDR3 DNA is TGTGCCAGCAGTTACGGACAGGGCACTGAAGCTTTCTTT.

In its sample, this clonotype was seen many times. The chain carries TRBV19 and TRBJ2-5; D gene unclear. The ends were cut back, 6 bases at V and 6 bases at J, with 14 bases in the middle. The CDR3 consists of 13 residues. The germline V gene has CDR1 LNHDA and CDR2 SQIVND (reference sequence). CDR3 bases: TGTGCCAGTAGCACCCTCGAAAGGCAGACCCAGTACTTC. Amino acids: CASSTLERQTQYF.

For the CDR3, the DNA is TGTGCCAGCAATTCCGGGGACGGCCGATGGGACTATGGCTACACCTTC. Residues: CASNSGDGRWDYGYTF. The chain joins TRBV2 to TRBJ1-2, with D tentatively TRBD1 (5 bases). Germline lookup yields CDR1 SNHLY and CDR2 FYNNEI. The CDR3 extends over 16 amino acids. Trimming took off 7 bases at V and 3 bases at J, with 21 bases between the two ends.

The chain links TRBV30 to TRBJ2-3; TRBD2 agrees at 11 bases. The germline V gene has CDR1 GTSNPN and CDR2 SVGIG (reference sequence). The V and J ends lost 1 base and 8 bases, in that order; junction bases with no gene match: 14. This CDR3 region has 17 residues. In DNA, the CDR3 is TGTGCCTGGAGTGGATCAACCGGGACTAGCGGCCCCGGTACGCAGTATTTT. Its protein is CAWSGSTGTSGPGTQYF.

This clonotype showed up many times. The genes are TRBV9 and TRBJ1-3, with D unresolved. The CDR3 is 15 residues long. Trimming pared 0 bases from V and 2 bases from J, leaving 9 bases between. Germline V gene lookup returns CDR1 SGDLS and CDR2 YYNGEE. The CDR3 nucleotides are TGTGCCAGCAGCGTAGCGCAGGACGCTGGAAACACCATATATTTT. It yields the protein CASSVAQDAGNTIYF.